The present T cell receptor beta chain was sequenced within a study of T cell responses to AZD1222 COVID-19 vaccine. General observations from the study: Two AZD1222 doses significantly raised spike-specific TCR breadth and depth over controls. Distributed over spike, vaccine-associated CD4 TCRs predominated at 160-218 and 743-854. Most donors were white British, females outnumbered males, and clonal diversity was possibly underestimated.

The germline V gene encodes CDR1 SGHNT and CDR2 YYREEE (reference sequence). This CDR3 spans 16 amino acids. Between the trimmed V and J ends, which lost 0 bases and 0 bases, there was a span of 10 bases. A note on this clone: No antigen is known for it.

Repertoires were generated with immunoSEQ multiplex PCR, while TCRdb's copy carries only in-frame clones and drops some. This sample has fewer than 120,000 clones, with about 87% found just once. The sequence derives from an adult in good health. The sequenced sample was peripheral blood, obtained on day 0 of AZD1222 vaccination. This chain connects TRBV5-4 to TRBJ1-3, with D maybe TRBD1 (5 bases). The CDR3 DNA reads TGTGCCAGCAGCTTGGGGGGCCGGAGCTCTGGAAACACCATATATTTT. Translated: CASSLGGRSSGNTIYF.